This TCR beta chain originates from a study of beta chain features in type 1 diabetes. Points from the study as a whole: TCRB CDR3s were moderately but significantly shorter in Type 1 diabetes patients in all four CD4+ subsets.

This CDR3 region has 13 residues. Germline V lookup: CDR1 MNHEY, CDR2 SMNVEV (reference sequence). Trimming left V 5 bases short and J 7 bases short, with 13 bases between. The authors sorted CD4+ naive, central memory, regulatory and stem cell-like memory cells via CD45RO/CCR7/CD25/CD127/CD95/CD27. The entirety of the isolated RNA underwent reverse transcription, so expressed TCRB transcripts were sequenced. Measured with immunoSEQ multiplex PCR; TCRdb has only the in-frame clones, and not every one. The top ten clones hold roughly 0.0097% of a sample with more than 300,000 clones, roughly an eighth of them seen once. This clone has only a few counts. Its antigen is still unknown.

The clonotype was recovered from a woman aged 18-30 years with type 1 diabetes. V usage is TRBV27 and J usage is TRBJ2-3, with D tentatively TRBD2 (6 bases). The sequencing sample was made of naive CD4+ T cells from blood. Here the CDR3 reads CASSKEGRYTQYF. In DNA form, the CDR3 reads TGTGCCAGCAGTAAGGAGGGCAGGTATACGCAGTATTTT.